This T cell receptor beta chain was recovered during a study of early stage breast cancer tumors. Study at large: ER+/PR+/HER2- status applied to about 80% of the 16 invasive breast tumors.

Germline V gene sequence: CDR1 GTSNPN, CDR2 SVGIG (reference sequence). The CDR3 has 15 residues. V was clipped by 1 base and J by 5 bases; unmatched bases: 5. As regards this clone: Its matching antigen is unknown.

Regarding the study as a whole: Tumors had about 2.5-fold higher T cell density and higher clonality than adjacent normal breast tissue. Enriched TCRB sequences shared across patients were mostly commonly generated sequences.

Each sample had two DNA replicates, approximately 0.5 ug blood or 1.5 ug tissue. The table came from immunoSEQ multiplex PCR; TCRdb's copy has only in-frame clones and leaves some out. The data hold 39,000 or so clones, with approximately 72% observed a single time. The TCR originated in a person between 45 and 65 years old with breast cancer. Source material: blood. The chain uses TRBV30 and TRBJ2-3; 11 bases agree with TRBD2. CDR3 loop: CAWSGVAGGKDTQYF. Here the CDR3 DNA reads TGTGCCTGGAGTGGAGTAGCGGGGGGGAAAGATACGCAGTATTTT.